These 7 T cell receptor beta chains originate from one sample sequenced in a study of control samples from healthy donors and cancer patients. Assay used: immunoSEQ multiplex PCR; TCRdb lists only in-frame clones, some missing. Of over 120,000 clones detected, approximately 92% appear once; the ten largest clones hold about 3.2%. The sequencing input was blood. These receptors originate from a man aged 25-45 years in good health.

The chain carries TRBV6-5 and TRBJ1-2, with TRBD1 matching 10 bases. The CDR3 loop spans 12 amino acids. In germline, CDR1 is MNHEY, CDR2 SVGAGI. V lost 6 bases, J lost 8 bases, and 3 bases stayed unmatched. CDR3 nucleotide sequence: TGTGCCAGCAGCGGACAGGGGGACGGCTACACCTTC. Translated: CASSGQGDGYTF.

J is TRBJ1-2 and V is TRBV6-5; 7 bases are shared with TRBD1. Unmatched junction bases numbered 3, after V lost 5 bases and J lost 3 bases. This CDR3 spans 13 amino acids. The germline gives CDR1 MNHEY, CDR2 SVGAGI. CDR3 in DNA: TGTGCCAGCAGTCGACAGGGCGACTATGGCTACACCTTC. This codes for CASSRQGDYGYTF.

The chain carries TRBV7-8 and TRBJ1-1, with D unclear. Trimming pared 2 bases from V and 1 base from J, leaving 5 bases between. CDR3 size: 13 residues. Germline CDR1 reads SGHVS; CDR2 reads FQNEAQ. In DNA form, the CDR3 reads TGTGCCAGCAGCTTAAAGCGGAACACTGAAGCTTTCTTT. It specifies CASSLKRNTEAFF.

Here the CDR3 reads CASSQAANTEAFF. As DNA, the CDR3 is TGTGCCAGCAGCCAGGCGGCGAACACTGAAGCTTTCTTT. V gene TRBV4-2 combines with J gene TRBJ1-1; no firm D call. CDR1 and CDR2 (germline): LGHNA, YNFKEQ. Trimming left V 3 bases short and J 1 base short, with 6 bases between. CDR3 size: 13 residues.

This clone has only one observation. This chain joins TRBV6-5 and TRBJ1-2; 10 bases agree with TRBD1. Germline CDR1 reads MNHEY; CDR2 reads SVGAGI. Trimming at V came to 0 bases and at J to 7 bases, leaving 8 bases not matched to a gene. CDR3 length: 16 amino acids. The CDR3 region is CASSYSGQGGFSGYTF. The CDR3 coding sequence is TGTGCCAGCAGTTACTCCGGACAGGGGGGTTTCTCTGGCTACACCTTC.

The V call is TRBV28, the J call TRBJ1-6, with 9 bases aligning to TRBD1. The CDR3 is 16 residues long. CDR1 MDHEN and CDR2 SYDVKM come from the germline V gene. The V segment lost 5 bases and the J segment 7 bases; nucleotides outside the gene matches: 9. CDR3 protein: CASSESAGTGNSPLHF. The CDR3 region has the DNA TGTGCCAGCAGTGAAAGTGCCGGGACAGGGAATTCACCCCTCCACTTT.

This chain connects TRBV19 to TRBJ2-2; D is perhaps TRBD1 or TRBD2 (5 bases each). The germline CDR1 and CDR2 sequences are LNHDA and SQIVND (reference sequence). This CDR3 region has 13 residues. Trimming shortened V by 5 bases and J by 4 bases, and 8 bases separated the two germline ends. CDR3 region: CASSWGITGELFF. DNA for the CDR3: TGTGCCAGTAGTTGGGGGATCACCGGGGAGCTGTTTTTT.